The sequence of this TCR beta chain was determined in a study of regulatory T cells in long-lasting Graves disease. This clonotype was seen at least ten times. Antigen unknown. Noted time point: newly diagnosed GD, antithyroid drugs for less than 3 months. The authors made the TCR library using RNA they extracted from PBMCs. Through Arm-PCR of CDR3 regions and iRepertoire HTBI primers, TCR beta libraries were built. TCRdb called the multiplex PCR reads again in MiXCR, with one record for every CDR3 protein. The table records a few hundred thousand distinct CDR3 sequences, about 14% of them present only once. Study-wide findings and caveats: Blood alone, not thyroid tissue, was studied.

V was cut by 5 bases and J by 2 bases, with 11 bases left in between. Germline lookup yields CDR1 MNHEY and CDR2 SVGEGT. The CDR3 loop spans 14 amino acids. This sample was also put to use in a study of T cells in Graves' hyperthyroidism and ophthalmopathy.

Specimen: peripheral blood mononuclear cells (PBMCs), collected at new diagnosis, from a patient treated with antithyroid drugs. The clonotype originates from a young man with Graves disease. The gene calls are TRBV6-2 or TRBV6-3 and TRBJ2-3; D uncertain. The CDR3 DNA follows: TGTGCCAGCAGTGAAGTATGGGCCACAGATACGCAGTATTTT. It yields the protein CASSEVWATDTQYF.